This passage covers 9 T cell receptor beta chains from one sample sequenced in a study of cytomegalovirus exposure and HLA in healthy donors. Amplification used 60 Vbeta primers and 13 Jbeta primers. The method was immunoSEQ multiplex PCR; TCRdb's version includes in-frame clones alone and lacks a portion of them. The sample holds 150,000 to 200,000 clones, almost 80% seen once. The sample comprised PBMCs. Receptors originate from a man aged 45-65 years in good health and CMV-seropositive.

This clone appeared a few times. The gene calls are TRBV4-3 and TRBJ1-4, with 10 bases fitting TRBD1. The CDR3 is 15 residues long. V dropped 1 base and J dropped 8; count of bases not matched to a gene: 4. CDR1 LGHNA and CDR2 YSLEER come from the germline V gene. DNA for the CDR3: TGCGCCAGCAGCCAAGCCGGGACAGGGGACGAAAAACTGTTTTTT. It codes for CASSQAGTGDEKLFF.

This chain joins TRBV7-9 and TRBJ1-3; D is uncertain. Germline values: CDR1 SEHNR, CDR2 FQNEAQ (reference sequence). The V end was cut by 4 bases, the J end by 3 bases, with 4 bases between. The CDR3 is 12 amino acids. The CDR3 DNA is TGTGCCAGCAGCTCAGGTGGAAACACCATATATTTT. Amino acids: CASSSGGNTIYF.

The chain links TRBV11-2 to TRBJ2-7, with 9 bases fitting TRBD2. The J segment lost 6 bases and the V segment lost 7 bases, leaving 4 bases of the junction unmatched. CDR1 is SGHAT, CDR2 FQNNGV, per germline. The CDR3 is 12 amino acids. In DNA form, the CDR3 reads TGTGCCAGCAATGCGGGGGGGGGCGAGCAGTACTTC. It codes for CASNAGGGEQYF.

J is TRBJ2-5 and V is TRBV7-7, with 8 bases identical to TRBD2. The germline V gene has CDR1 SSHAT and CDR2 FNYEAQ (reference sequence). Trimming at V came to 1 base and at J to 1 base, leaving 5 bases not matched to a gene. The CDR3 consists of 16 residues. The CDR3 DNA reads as TGTGCCAGCAGCTTAGTCCCAGCGGGGGCCCAAGAGACCCAGTACTTC. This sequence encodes CASSLVPAGAQETQYF.

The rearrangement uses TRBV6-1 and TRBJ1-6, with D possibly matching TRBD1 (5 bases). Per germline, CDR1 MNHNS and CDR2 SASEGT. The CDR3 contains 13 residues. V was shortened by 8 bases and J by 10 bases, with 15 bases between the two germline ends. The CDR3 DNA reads TGTGCCAGCTCACTCCAGGGTACCTCACCCCTCCACTTT. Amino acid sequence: CASSLQGTSPLHF.

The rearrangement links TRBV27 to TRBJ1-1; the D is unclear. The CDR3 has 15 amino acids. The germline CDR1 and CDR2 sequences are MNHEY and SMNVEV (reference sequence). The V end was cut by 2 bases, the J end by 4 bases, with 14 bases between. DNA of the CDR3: TGTGCCAGCAGTTTACTCATGGGCCCGATCACTGAAGCTTTCTTT. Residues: CASSLLMGPITEAFF.

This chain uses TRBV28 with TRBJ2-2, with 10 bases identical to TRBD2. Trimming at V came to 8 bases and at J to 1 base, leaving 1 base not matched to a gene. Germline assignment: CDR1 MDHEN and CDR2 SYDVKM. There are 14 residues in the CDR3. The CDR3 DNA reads TGTGCCAGCCGACTAGCGGGGAACACCGGGGAGCTGTTTTTT. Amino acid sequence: CASRLAGNTGELFF. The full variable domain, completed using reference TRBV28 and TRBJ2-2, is DVKVTQSSRYLVKRTGEKVFLECVQDMDHENMFWYRQDPGLGLRLIYFSYDVKMKEKGDIPEGYSVSREKKERFSLILESASTNQTSMYLCASRLAGNTGELFFGEGSRLTVL.

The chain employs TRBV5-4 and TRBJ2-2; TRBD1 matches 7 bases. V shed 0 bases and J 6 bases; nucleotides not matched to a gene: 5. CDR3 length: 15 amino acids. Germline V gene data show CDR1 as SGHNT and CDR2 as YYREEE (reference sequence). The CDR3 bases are TGTGCCAGCAGCTTGGGTCAGGGGGTCTCCGGGGAGCTGTTTTTT. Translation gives CASSLGQGVSGELFF.

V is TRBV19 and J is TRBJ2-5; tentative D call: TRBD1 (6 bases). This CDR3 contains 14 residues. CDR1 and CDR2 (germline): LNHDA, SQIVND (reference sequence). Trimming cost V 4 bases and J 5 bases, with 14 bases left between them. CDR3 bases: TGTGCCAGTAGTACGACCGGGACAATGGAGACCCAGTACTTC. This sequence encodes CASSTTGTMETQYF.